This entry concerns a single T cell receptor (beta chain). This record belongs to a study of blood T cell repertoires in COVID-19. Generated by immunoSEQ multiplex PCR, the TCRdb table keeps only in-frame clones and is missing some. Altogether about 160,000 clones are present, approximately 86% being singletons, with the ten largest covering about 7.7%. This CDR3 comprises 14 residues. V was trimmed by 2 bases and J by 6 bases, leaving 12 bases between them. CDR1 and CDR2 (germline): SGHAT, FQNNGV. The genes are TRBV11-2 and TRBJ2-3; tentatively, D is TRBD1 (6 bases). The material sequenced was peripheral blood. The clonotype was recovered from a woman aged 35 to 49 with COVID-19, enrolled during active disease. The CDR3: CASSLYTGPDTQYF. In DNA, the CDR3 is TGTGCCAGCAGCTTATACACAGGGCCCGATACGCAGTATTTT.